These 10 T cell receptor beta chains were all obtained from the same sample, sequenced in a study of shared clonotypes between healthy human individuals. The data were produced by immunoSEQ multiplex PCR, yet TCRdb's version contains in-frame clones alone and is incomplete. The repertoire holds approximately 1.1 million clones, with about 80% as singletons. Sequenced: memory CD4+ T cells from PBMCs. Documented subset: CD45RA-negative fraction. The receptors originated from a man between 18 and 29 years old in good health. Some clones in this sample may be carry-over from other donors' samples.

The J gene is TRBJ1-2, the V gene TRBV27, with 9 positions matching TRBD1. V shed 4 bases and J 8 bases; nucleotides not matched to a gene: 5. The CDR3 covers 13 residues. Germline V gene lookup returns CDR1 MNHEY and CDR2 SMNVEV (reference sequence). The CDR3 is CASSYRGLPGYTF. The CDR3, as DNA: TGTGCCAGCAGTTACAGGGGGCTCCCCGGCTACACCTTC.

Written as DNA, the CDR3 is TGTGCCAGCAGTTTGGTGTCTCTTGGAAACACCATATATTTT. Its protein product is CASSLVSLGNTIYF. This chain uses TRBV28 with TRBJ1-3, with unresolved D. Germline CDR1 is MDHEN and CDR2 is SYDVKM. The CDR3 runs to 14 residues. V was trimmed by 3 bases and J by 3 bases, leaving 9 bases between them.

The chain links TRBV28 to TRBJ1-4, with a tentative D call TRBD1 (6 bases). Germline CDR1 and CDR2: MDHEN and SYDVKM. The CDR3 is 13 amino acids. V dropped 7 bases and J dropped 10 bases, with 16 bases sitting between them. CDR3 amino acids: CASTLTGQRKLFF. The CDR3 region has the DNA TGTGCCAGCACCCTAACAGGGCAGCGAAAACTGTTTTTT.

This clone was found a few times. The chain employs TRBV30 and TRBJ1-1, with 7 positions matching TRBD1. V trimming: 2 bases; J trimming: 0 bases; junction bases outside the gene matches: 3. The germline gives CDR1 GTSNPN, CDR2 SVGIG (reference sequence). This CDR3 contains 14 residues. This chain's CDR3 is CAWSWTGLNTEAFF. In DNA form, the CDR3 reads TGTGCCTGGAGTTGGACAGGCTTGAACACTGAAGCTTTCTTT.

The chain joins TRBV7-2 to TRBJ2-3; D assignment may be TRBD1 or TRBD2 (5 bases each). Per the germline V gene, CDR1 is SGHTA and CDR2 is FQGNSA. Deletions cut 9 bases from V and 5 bases from J, with 15 bases between. The CDR3 loop spans 13 amino acids. The CDR3 protein is CASPGRSVDTQYF. In DNA form, the CDR3 reads TGTGCCAGTCCGGGACGTAGCGTAGATACGCAGTATTTT.

The chain recombines TRBV5-4 with TRBJ2-5, with 14 bases lining up with TRBD2. The V segment lost 7 bases and the J segment 5 bases; nucleotides outside the gene matches: 7. The CDR3 contains 15 residues. The V gene's germline CDR1 is SGHNT and CDR2 YYREEE (reference sequence). The CDR3: CASAGTSGRQETQYF. DNA for the CDR3: TGTGCCAGCGCCGGGACTAGCGGGAGACAGGAGACCCAGTACTTC.

The genes are TRBV7-9 and TRBJ1-4; D is unclear. The CDR3 runs to 12 residues. Per germline, CDR1 SEHNR and CDR2 FQNEAQ (reference sequence). V was clipped by 1 base and J by 6 bases, with 3 bases between them. The CDR3 DNA reads as TGTGCCAGCAGCTTAGTGGATGAAAAACTGTTTTTT. It is translated as CASSLVDEKLFF.

V is TRBV6-1 and J is TRBJ1-3; D unresolved. Trimming took 6 bases from V and 3 from J, leaving 12 bases between them. This CDR3 region has 14 residues. Germline V gene lookup returns CDR1 MNHNS and CDR2 SASEGT. CDR3 DNA: TGTGCCAGCAGAGTAGAGACGGTTGGAAACACCATATATTTT. Translation: CASRVETVGNTIYF.

This rearrangement joins TRBV5-1 to TRBJ2-2; D not resolved. Germline-derived CDR1 and CDR2 are SGHRS and YFSETQ. With 1 base removed from V and 6 bases from J, the gap between germline ends came to 10 bases. This CDR3 comprises 14 residues. The CDR3 region is CASSLFWDSGELFF. The CDR3 bases are TGCGCCAGCAGCTTGTTTTGGGATTCCGGGGAGCTGTTTTTT.

V usage is TRBV7-8 and J usage is TRBJ1-1; a possible D gene is TRBD1 (6 bases). CDR1 SGHVS and CDR2 FQNEAQ come from the germline V gene. Trimming left V 6 bases short and J 3 bases short, with 8 bases between. This CDR3 region has 12 residues. The CDR3 loop is CASRRGDTEAFF. CDR3 coding DNA: TGTGCCAGCAGGAGGGGGGACACTGAAGCTTTCTTT. The full variable domain, its missing parts supplied by reference TRBV7-8 and TRBJ1-1, is GAGVSQSPRYKVAKRGQDVALRCDPISGHVSLFWYQQALGQGPEFLTYFQNEAQLDKSGLPSDRFFAERPEGSVSTLKIQRTQQEDSAVYLCASRRGDTEAFFGQGTRLTVV.